Here is one T cell receptor (beta chain) with its context. The specificity of this receptor is unknown. Base qualities are not at hand, and no much larger clone is one base apart. The treatment or condition label of this sample denotes: in vitro stimulation with specific CMV peptide epitopes to enrich CMV-specific T cells. Trimming leaves V shorter by 0 bases and J shorter by 1 base, with the junction holding 1 base beyond the gene matches. The CDR3 goes from the cysteine to the phenylalanine over 16 residues. Left in the record is the CDR3 DNA by itself, 48 bases read in frame from the first base. Via the germline V gene, CDR1 is MGHRA and CDR2 YSYEKL. The data belong to a study of T cell repertoires in cytomegalovirus infection (dated by TCRdb to between 2018 and 2020). In terms of the full investigation: Alongside well-studied HLA-B-restricted epitopes, the peptide stimulations were aimed at recently identified HLA-C-restricted CMV epitopes, whose presentation resists viral immunomodulation. Donor HLA type was relevant to the analysis, as public TCR beta signatures indicated carriage of CMV infection together with the matching HLA type. The paper's findings and limits, for the study overall: The ex vivo response was dominated by HLA-C-restricted CMV-specific TCR beta clonotypes, and the single most frequent clonotype in two of eight donors was supplied by these HLA-C-restricted clonotypes. In both this cohort and an independent cohort of more than 350 donors, the cumulative frequency of public TCR beta family members distinguished carriers of CMV infection plus the relevant HLA type.

Sequenced on an Illumina HiSeq 1500. In TCRdb, the public reads were trimmed at Q25 with fastp and aligned with MiXCR, with productive beta chains retained. Duplicate CDR3 protein sequences are folded into a single record with the most common DNA and genes. Counted in this sample were fewer than 85,000 distinct CDR3 sequences; roughly half of them appeared once. The ten largest clones represent more than 80% of the sample. This chain joins TRBV4-1 to TRBJ2-3, with 10 bases aligning to TRBD2. Sequenced material: CD8+ T cells from cultured PBMCs, taken from culture after CMV antigen stimulation. The receptor's source is a human donor in good health (CMV status not recorded). Some clones in this sample may be carry-over from other donors' samples. The base sequence is TGCGCCAGCAGCCAAGACACTAGCGGGGGCACAGATACGCAGTATTTT. Translated, this is CASSQDTSGGTDTQYF.